This T cell receptor (beta chain) was found in a study of T cell repertoires in cytomegalovirus infection. Looking at the study overall: Matching HLA type and CMV infection were both indicated by public TCR beta signatures. Study-wide findings and caveats: Dominant in the ex vivo response were TCR beta clonotypes restricted by HLA-C and specific for CMV. Based on cumulative public TCR beta family frequency, carriers of CMV plus the relevant HLA were identified.

CDR3 length: 12 amino acids. V was trimmed by 4 bases and J by 5 bases, leaving 9 bases between them. Germline CDR1 is DFQATT and CDR2 is SNEGSKA (reference sequence). A single record per CDR3 protein comes from TCRdb applying MiXCR to the reads. The sample lists more than 150,000 distinct CDR3 sequences, roughly a fifth occurring once. This clonotype was counted a few times. Its cognate antigen is unknown. The sequencing sample was made of PBMCs. This sequence originates from a human donor in good health (CMV status not recorded). Some clones in this sample may be carry-over from other donors' samples. The chain recombines TRBV20-1 with TRBJ1-5; the D is unclear. The CDR3 DNA is TGCAGTGCTAACCGGTACGATCAGCCCCAGCATTTT. Amino acid sequence: CSANRYDQPQHF.